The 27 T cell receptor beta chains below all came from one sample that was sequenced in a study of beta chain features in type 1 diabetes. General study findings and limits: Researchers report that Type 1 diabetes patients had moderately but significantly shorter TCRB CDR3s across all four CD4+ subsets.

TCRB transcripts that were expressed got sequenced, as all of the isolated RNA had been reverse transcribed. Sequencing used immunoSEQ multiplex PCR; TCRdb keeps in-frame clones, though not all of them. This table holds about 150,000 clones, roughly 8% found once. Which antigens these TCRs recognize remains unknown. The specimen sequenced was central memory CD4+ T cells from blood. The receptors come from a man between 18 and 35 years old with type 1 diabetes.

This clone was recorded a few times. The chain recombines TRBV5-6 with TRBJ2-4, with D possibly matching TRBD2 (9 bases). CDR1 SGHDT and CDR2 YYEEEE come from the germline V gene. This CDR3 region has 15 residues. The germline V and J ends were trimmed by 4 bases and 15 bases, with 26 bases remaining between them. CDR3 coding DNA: TGTGCCAGCAGCCCCGCGGGGGGGACAGGCTCGGTCTGGTACTTC. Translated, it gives CASSPAGGTGSVWYF.

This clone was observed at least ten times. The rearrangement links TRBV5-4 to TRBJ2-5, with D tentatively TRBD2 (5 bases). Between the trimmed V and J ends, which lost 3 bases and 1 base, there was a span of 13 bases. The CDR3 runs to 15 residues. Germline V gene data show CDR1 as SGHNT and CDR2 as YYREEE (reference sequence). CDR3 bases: TGTGCCAGCAGCTCCGGGTTACGGGGCCAAGAGACCCAGTACTTC. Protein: CASSSGLRGQETQYF.

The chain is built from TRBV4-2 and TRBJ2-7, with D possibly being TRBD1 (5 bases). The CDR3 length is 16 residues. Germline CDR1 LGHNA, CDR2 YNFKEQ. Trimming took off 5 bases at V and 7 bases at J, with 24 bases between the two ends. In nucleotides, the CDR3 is TGTGCCAGCAGCTTGGATATTGGGGCTACCGCTTGGGAGCAGTACTTC. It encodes CASSLDIGATAWEQYF.

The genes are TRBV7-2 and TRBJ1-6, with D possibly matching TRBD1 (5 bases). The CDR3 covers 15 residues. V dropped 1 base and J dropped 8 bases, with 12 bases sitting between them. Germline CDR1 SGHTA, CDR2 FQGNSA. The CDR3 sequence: CASSLGQGSDSPLHF. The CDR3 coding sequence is TGTGCCAGCAGCTTAGGGCAGGGTAGTGATTCACCCCTCCACTTT.

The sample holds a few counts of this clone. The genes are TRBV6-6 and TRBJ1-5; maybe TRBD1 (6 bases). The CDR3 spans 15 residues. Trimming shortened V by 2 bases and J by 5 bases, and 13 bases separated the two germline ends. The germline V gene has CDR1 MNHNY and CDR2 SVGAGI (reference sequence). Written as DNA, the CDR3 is TGTGCCAGCAGTTACCAGCTCCAGGGGTATCAGCCCCAGCATTTT. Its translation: CASSYQLQGYQPQHF.

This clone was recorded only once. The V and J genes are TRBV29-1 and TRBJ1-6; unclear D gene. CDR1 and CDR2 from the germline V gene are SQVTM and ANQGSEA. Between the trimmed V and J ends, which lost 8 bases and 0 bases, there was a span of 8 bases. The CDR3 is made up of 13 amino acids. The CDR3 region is CSPRSSYNSPLHF. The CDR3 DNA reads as TGCAGCCCACGGAGCTCCTATAATTCACCCCTCCACTTT.

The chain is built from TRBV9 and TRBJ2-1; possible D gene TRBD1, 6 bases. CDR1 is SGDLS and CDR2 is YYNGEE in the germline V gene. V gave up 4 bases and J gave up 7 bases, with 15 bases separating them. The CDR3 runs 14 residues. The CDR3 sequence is CASSLRQDLNEQFF. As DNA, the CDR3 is TGTGCCAGCAGCCTAAGACAGGACCTTAATGAGCAGTTCTTC.

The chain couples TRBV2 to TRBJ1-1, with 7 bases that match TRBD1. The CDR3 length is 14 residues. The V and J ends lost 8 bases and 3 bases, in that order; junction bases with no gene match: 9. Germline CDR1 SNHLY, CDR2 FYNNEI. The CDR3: CASRQGKGYTEAFF. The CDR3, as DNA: TGTGCCAGCCGACAGGGTAAGGGATACACTGAAGCTTTCTTT.

The CDR3 sequence is CAISGTGGPSPLHF. CDR3 coding DNA: TGTGCCATCAGCGGGACAGGGGGACCTTCACCCCTCCACTTT. The rearrangement uses TRBV10-3 and TRBJ1-6, with 11 bases aligning to TRBD1. This CDR3 has 14 amino acids. J lost 9 bases, V lost 6 bases, and 4 bases had no gene match. Germline loops: CDR1 ENHRY, CDR2 SYGVKD.

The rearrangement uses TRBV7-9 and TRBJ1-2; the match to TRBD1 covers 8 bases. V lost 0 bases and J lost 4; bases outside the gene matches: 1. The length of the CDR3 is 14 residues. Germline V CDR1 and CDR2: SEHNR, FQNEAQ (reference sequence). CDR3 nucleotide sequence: TGTGCCAGCAGCTTAGCGCAGGGGGCCTATGGCTACACCTTC. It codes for CASSLAQGAYGYTF.

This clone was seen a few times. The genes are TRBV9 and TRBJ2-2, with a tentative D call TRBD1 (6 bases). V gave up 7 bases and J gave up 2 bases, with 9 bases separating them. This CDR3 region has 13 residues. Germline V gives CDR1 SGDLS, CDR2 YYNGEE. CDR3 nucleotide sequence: TGTGCCAGCGAGGGGGATAACACCGGGGAGCTGTTTTTT. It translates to CASEGDNTGELFF.

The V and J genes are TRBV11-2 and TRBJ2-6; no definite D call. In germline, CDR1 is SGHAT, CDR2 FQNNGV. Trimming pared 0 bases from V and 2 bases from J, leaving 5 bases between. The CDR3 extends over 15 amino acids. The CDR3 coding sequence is TGTGCCAGCAGCTTAGAAACAGCTGGGGCCAACGTCCTGACTTTC. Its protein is CASSLETAGANVLTF.

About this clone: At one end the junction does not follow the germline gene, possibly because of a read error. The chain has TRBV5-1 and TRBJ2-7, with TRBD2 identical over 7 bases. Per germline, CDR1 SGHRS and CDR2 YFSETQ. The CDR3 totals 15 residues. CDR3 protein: CASTLGGGPTYEQYF. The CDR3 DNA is TGCGCCAGCACCTTGGGCGGGGGACCCACCTACGAGCAGTACTTC.

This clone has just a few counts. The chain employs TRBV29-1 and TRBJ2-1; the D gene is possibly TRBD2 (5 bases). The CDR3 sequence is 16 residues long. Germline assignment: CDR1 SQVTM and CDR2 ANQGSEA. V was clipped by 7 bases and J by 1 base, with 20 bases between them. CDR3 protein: CSGEGVGEGSYNEQFF. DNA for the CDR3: TGCAGCGGAGAAGGTGTGGGAGAAGGGTCCTACAATGAGCAGTTCTTC.

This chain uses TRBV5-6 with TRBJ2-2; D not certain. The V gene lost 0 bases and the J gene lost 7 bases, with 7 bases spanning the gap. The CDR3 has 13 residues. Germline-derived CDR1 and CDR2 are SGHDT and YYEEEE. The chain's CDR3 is CASSLVIGGELFF. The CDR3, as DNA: TGTGCCAGCAGCTTGGTCATCGGCGGGGAGCTGTTTTTT.

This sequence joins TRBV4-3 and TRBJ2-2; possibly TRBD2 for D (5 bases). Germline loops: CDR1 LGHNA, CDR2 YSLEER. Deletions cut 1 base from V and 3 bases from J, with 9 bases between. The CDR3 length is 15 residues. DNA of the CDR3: TGCGCCAGCAGCCAAGGGGGTAGCGACACCGGGGAGCTGTTTTTT. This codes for CASSQGGSDTGELFF.

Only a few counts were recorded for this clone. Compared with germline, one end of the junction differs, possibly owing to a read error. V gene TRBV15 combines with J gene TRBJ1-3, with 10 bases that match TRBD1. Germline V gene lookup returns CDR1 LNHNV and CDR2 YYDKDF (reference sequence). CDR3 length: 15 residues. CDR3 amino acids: CATSRGWDRGQVVHF. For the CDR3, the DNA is TGTGCCACCAGCAGAGGATGGGACAGGGGTCAAGTAGTGCATTTT.

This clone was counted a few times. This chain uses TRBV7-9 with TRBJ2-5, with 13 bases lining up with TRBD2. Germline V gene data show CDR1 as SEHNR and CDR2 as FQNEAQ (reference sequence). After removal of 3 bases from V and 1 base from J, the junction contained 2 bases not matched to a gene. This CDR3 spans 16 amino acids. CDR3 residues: CASSFGLAGAQETQYF. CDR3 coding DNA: TGTGCCAGCAGCTTCGGACTAGCGGGGGCCCAAGAGACCCAGTACTTC.

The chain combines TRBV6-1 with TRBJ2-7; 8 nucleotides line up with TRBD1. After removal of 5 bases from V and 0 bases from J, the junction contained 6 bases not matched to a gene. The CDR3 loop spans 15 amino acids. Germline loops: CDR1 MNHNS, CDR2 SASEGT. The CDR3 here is CASSPRGQISYEQYF. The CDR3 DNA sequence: TGTGCCAGCAGTCCCAGGGGGCAGATCTCCTACGAGCAGTACTTC.

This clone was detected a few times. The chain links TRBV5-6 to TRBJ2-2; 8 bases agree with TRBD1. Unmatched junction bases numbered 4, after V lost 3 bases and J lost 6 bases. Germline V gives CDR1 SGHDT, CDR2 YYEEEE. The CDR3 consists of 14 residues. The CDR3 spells CASSSAGGPGELFF. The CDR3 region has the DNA TGTGCCAGCAGCTCGGCAGGGGGCCCCGGGGAGCTGTTTTTT. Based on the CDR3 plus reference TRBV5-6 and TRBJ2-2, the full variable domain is DAGVTQSPTHLIKTRGQQVTLRCSPKSGHDTVSWYQQALGQGPQFIFQYYEEEERQRGNFPDRFSGHQFPNYSSELNVNALLLGDSALYLCASSSAGGPGELFFGEGSRLTVL.

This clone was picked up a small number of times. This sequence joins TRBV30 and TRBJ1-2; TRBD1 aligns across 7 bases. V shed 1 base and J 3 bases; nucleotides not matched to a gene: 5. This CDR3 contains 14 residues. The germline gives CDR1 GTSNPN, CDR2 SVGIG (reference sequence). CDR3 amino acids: CAWSAQQGYYGYTF. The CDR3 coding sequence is TGTGCCTGGAGTGCACAACAGGGGTACTATGGCTACACCTTC.

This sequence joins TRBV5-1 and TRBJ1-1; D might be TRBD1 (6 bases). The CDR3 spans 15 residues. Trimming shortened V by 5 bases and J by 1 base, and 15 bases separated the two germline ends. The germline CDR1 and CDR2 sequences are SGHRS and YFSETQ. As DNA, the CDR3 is TGCGCCAGCAGTTTGTTACAGGGAGAGAACACTGAAGCTTTCTTT. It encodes CASSLLQGENTEAFF. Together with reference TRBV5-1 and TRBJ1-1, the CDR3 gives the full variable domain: KAGVTQTPRYLIKTRGQQVTLSCSPISGHRSVSWYQQTPGQGLQFLFEYFSETQRNKGNFPGRFSGRQFSNSRSEMNVSTLELGDSALYLCASSLLQGENTEAFFGQGTRLTVV.

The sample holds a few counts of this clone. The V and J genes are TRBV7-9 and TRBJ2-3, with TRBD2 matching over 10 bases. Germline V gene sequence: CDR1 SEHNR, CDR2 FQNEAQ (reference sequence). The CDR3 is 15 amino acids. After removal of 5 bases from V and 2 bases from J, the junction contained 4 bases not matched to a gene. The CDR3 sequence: CASSQTSGYTDTQYF. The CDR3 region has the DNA TGTGCCAGCAGCCAGACTAGCGGGTACACAGATACGCAGTATTTT.

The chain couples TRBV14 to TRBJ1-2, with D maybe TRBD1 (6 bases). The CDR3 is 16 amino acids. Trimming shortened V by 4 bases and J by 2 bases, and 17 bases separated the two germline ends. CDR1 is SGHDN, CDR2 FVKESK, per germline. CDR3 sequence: CASSPQQGSVNYGYTF. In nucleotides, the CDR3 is TGTGCCAGCAGCCCCCAACAGGGCAGCGTGAACTATGGCTACACCTTC.

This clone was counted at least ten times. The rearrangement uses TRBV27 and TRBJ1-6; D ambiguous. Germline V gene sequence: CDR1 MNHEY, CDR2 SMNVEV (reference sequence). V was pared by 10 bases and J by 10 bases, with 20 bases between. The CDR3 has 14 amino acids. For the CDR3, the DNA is TGTGCCACCGGCTCAGCCGAGGTCTGGTCACCCCTCCACTTT. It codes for CATGSAEVWSPLHF.

CDR3 nucleotides: TGCGCCAGCAGTCGAAAAATCTTAAACAGGGTGTCCCGGTGGATTGGATATAATTCACCCCTCCACTTT. Protein sequence: CASSRKILNRVSRWIGYNSPLHF. V gene TRBV23-1 combines with J gene TRBJ1-6; tentative D call: TRBD1 (6 bases). TRBV23-1 counts as an open reading frame of uncertain function. With 4 bases removed from V and 4 bases from J, the gap between germline ends came to 35 bases. CDR3 length: 23 residues.

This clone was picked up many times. Here the CDR3 reads CASSRRDPSTDTQYF. The CDR3 DNA is TGTGCCAGCAGTAGGAGAGACCCCAGCACAGATACGCAGTATTTT. The chain has TRBV2 and TRBJ2-3, with D uncertain. V lost 5 bases and J lost 0, with 12 bases in between. This CDR3 contains 15 residues. CDR1 and CDR2 from the germline V gene are SNHLY and FYNNEI.